The rows below give T cell receptor beta chains drawn from one sample of a study of T cell responses to AZD1222 COVID-19 vaccine. Sequencing was performed with immunoSEQ multiplex PCR; in TCRdb, only in-frame clones are kept and a portion is missing. The top ten hold just under 3% of the sample, which has 90,000 to 100,000 clones, 87% seen once. Source: peripheral blood, taken on day 0 of AZD1222 vaccination. These TCRs come from an adult in good health. The CDR3 runs from the conserved cysteine through the conserved F or W. A D gene is named only where the DNA matches it firmly. Expanded clones are given a class, and other clones once, few, many or no size at all.

>NA|TRBJ2-3|TRBV19|NA
CASSIMGGAEDTQYF
TGTGCCAGTAGTATAATGGGGGGGGCGGAAGATACGCAGTATTTT
>once|TRBJ1-4|TRBV3-1/TRBV3-2|NA
CASSQRGPEKLFF
TGTGCCAGCAGCCAAAGGGGTCCTGAAAAACTGTTTTTT
>NA|TRBJ2-1|TRBV5-1|NA
CASSLLSSSSYNEQFF
TGCGCCAGCAGCTTGCTCAGCTCTAGCTCCTACAATGAGCAGTTCTTC
>NA|TRBJ1-2|TRBV7-2|TRBD1
CASSRGQAAGNYGYTF
TGTGCCAGCAGCAGAGGACAGGCTGCCGGTAACTATGGCTACACCTTC
>NA|TRBJ2-3|TRBV29-1|TRBD2
CSVVAGAPSTDTQYF
TGCAGCGTGGTAGCGGGGGCCCCTTCCACAGATACGCAGTATTTT
>NA|TRBJ1-1|TRBV29-1|NA
CSVEEVREGAFF
TGCAGCGTTGAAGAAGTCCGGGAGGGAGCTTTCTTT
>NA|TRBJ2-3|TRBV4-2|TRBD2
CASSQEASGGADTQYF
TGTGCCAGCAGCCAAGAGGCTAGCGGGGGGGCTGATACGCAGTATTTT
>NA|TRBJ1-2|TRBV6-5|NA
CASSFFSGEGSYGYTF
TGTGCCAGCAGTTTCTTTTCCGGGGAGGGAAGCTATGGCTACACCTTC
>NA|TRBJ1-1|TRBV5-4|NA
CASSLATWEGRAEAFF
TGTGCCAGCAGCTTGGCAACTTGGGAGGGAAGGGCTGAAGCTTTCTTT
>NA|TRBJ2-1|TRBV29-1|TRBD2
CSVEVSSGGALAYNEQFF
TGCAGCGTTGAAGTTTCCAGCGGGGGGGCGCTTGCCTACAATGAGCAGTTCTTC
>NA|TRBJ1-2|TRBV3-1/TRBV3-2|NA
CASSRGSRYGYTF
TGTGCCAGCAGCCGAGGGTCCCGCTATGGCTACACCTTC
>NA|TRBJ2-3|TRBV27|NA
CASSPVTTGDTQYF
TGTGCCAGCTCCCCGGTCACGACCGGAGATACGCAGTATTTT
>once|TRBJ1-4|TRBV19|NA
CASTSRAEKLFF
TGTGCCAGTACCTCCCGGGCCGAAAAACTGTTTTTT
>NA|TRBJ1-6|TRBV15|NA
CATGWGDLNSPLHF
TGTGCCACCGGCTGGGGGGACCTGAATTCACCCCTCCACTTT
>NA|TRBJ2-5|TRBV24-1|NA
CATSDIQGIETQYF
TGTGCCACCAGTGACATCCAAGGGATAGAGACCCAGTACTTC
>NA|TRBJ2-2|TRBV9|NA
CASSGPGKVNTGELFF
TGTGCCAGCAGCGGACCCGGGAAAGTAAACACCGGGGAGCTGTTTTTT
>NA|TRBJ1-5|TRBV18|NA
CASSPDRNQPQHF
TGTGCCAGCTCACCAGACAGAAATCAGCCCCAGCATTTT
>few|TRBJ2-5|TRBV7-9|TRBD1
CASSHDRDETQYF
TGTGCCAGCAGCCACGACAGGGATGAGACCCAGTACTTC
>NA|TRBJ1-5|TRBV6-2/TRBV6-3|NA
CASSSNQGGVRNQPQHF
TGTGCCAGCAGTTCCAATCAGGGAGGTGTTCGCAATCAGCCCCAGCATTTT
>NA|TRBJ1-1|TRBV7-8|NA
CASSKGLNTEAFF
TGTGCCAGCAGCAAAGGACTGAACACTGAAGCTTTCTTT
>NA|TRBJ1-4|TRBV18|TRBD1
CASSHDRAFGEKLFF
TGTGCCAGCTCACATGACAGGGCGTTCGGTGAAAAACTGTTTTTT
>few|TRBJ2-1|TRBV13|NA
CASSLPSGAYNEQFF
TGTGCCAGCAGCTTACCCAGCGGTGCATACAATGAGCAGTTCTTC
>NA|TRBJ2-1|TRBV30|NA
CAWRAERSLVNEQFF
TGTGCCTGGAGGGCAGAGCGGTCCCTCGTCAATGAGCAGTTCTTC
>NA|TRBJ2-1|TRBV6-5|TRBD2
CASSPVGGNEQFF
TGTGCCAGCAGCCCCGTGGGGGGGAACGAGCAGTTCTTC
>NA|TRBJ1-5|TRBV3-1/TRBV3-2|NA
CASSQHPPAVGGQPQHF
TGTGCCAGCAGCCAACACCCCCCGGCGGTGGGGGGGCAGCCCCAGCATTTT
>NA|TRBJ1-5|TRBV19|NA
CASSIWGGVNQPQHF
TGTGCCAGTAGTATTTGGGGGGGGGTTAATCAGCCCCAGCATTTT
>NA|TRBJ2-1|TRBV12-3/TRBV12-4|NA
CASSLLQTNEQFF
TGTGCCAGCAGTTTGTTACAGACAAATGAGCAGTTCTTC